The 27 T cell receptor beta chains below come from one sample, sequenced in a study of T cell clones after liver transplantation. TCRdb keeps only in-frame clones here, not all; method: immunoSEQ multiplex PCR. Of tens of thousands of clones in the sample, 92% were seen once. The material was CD4+ T cells from blood, obtained less than 27 months after liver transplant. These receptor sequences come from a human patient who received a liver transplant. Some T cells may be graft donor cells.

The chain recombines TRBV2 with TRBJ1-5; 8 bases line up with TRBD1. The trim removed 8 bases at V and 4 bases at J, leaving 7 bases unmatched. This CDR3 has 14 amino acids. Germline values: CDR1 SNHLY, CDR2 FYNNEI. The CDR3 loop is CASDSDRENQPQHF. The CDR3 DNA sequence: TGTGCCAGCGATTCGGACAGGGAAAATCAGCCCCAGCATTTT.

The chain combines TRBV18 with TRBJ2-2, with D maybe TRBD1 (5 bases). Germline lookup yields CDR1 KGHSH and CDR2 LQKENI. This CDR3 is built from 13 residues. Between the trimmed V and J ends, which lost 1 base and 6 bases, there was a span of 6 bases. As DNA, the CDR3 is TGTGCCAGCTCACCACAGGGGTCCGGGGAGCTGTTTTTT. Its translation is CASSPQGSGELFF.

The V call is TRBV5-6, the J call TRBJ1-3, with a tentative D call TRBD1 (6 bases). This CDR3 spans 15 amino acids. Trimming pared 3 bases from V and 0 bases from J, leaving 10 bases between. Germline V gene data show CDR1 as SGHDT and CDR2 as YYEEEE. The CDR3 region is CASSSARGSGNTIYF. For the CDR3, the DNA is TGTGCCAGCAGCTCTGCCAGGGGCTCTGGAAACACCATATATTTT. Combining the CDR3 with reference TRBV5-6 and TRBJ1-3 gives the whole variable domain DAGVTQSPTHLIKTRGQQVTLRCSPKSGHDTVSWYQQALGQGPQFIFQYYEEEERQRGNFPDRFSGHQFPNYSSELNVNALLLGDSALYLCASSSARGSGNTIYFGEGSWLTVV.

This rearrangement joins TRBV11-2 to TRBJ1-4; D is uncertain. The CDR3 runs to 11 residues. Trimming stripped 5 bases from V and 8 bases from J, with 6 bases between. CDR1 and CDR2 from the germline V gene are SGHAT and FQNNGV. The CDR3 region has the DNA TGTGCCAGCAGCCTCGAGGAAAAACTGTTTTTT. Its translation is CASSLEEKLFF.

The chain carries TRBV6-1 and TRBJ1-4; D is undetermined. This CDR3 has 14 amino acids. Trimming took off 5 bases at V and 4 bases at J, with 11 bases between the two ends. Germline CDR1 MNHNS, CDR2 SASEGT. Here the CDR3 reads CASSPRAGNEKLFF. DNA of the CDR3: TGTGCCAGCAGTCCCCGGGCCGGTAATGAAAAACTGTTTTTT.

V usage is TRBV11-3 and J usage is TRBJ2-3, with D maybe TRBD2 (5 bases). This CDR3 spans 18 amino acids. Germline CDR1 and CDR2: SGHNT and YENEEA. The ends were cut back, 5 bases at V and 0 bases at J, with 21 bases in the middle. The CDR3 DNA reads TGTGCCAGCAGCCCTGAAGTGGAATGGACTCATAGCACAGATACGCAGTATTTT. Translating gives CASSPEVEWTHSTDTQYF. Full variable domain (remainder filled in from reference TRBV11-3 and TRBJ2-3): EAGVVQSPRYKIIEKKQPVAFWCNPISGHNTLYWYLQNLGQGPELLIRYENEEAVDDSQLPKDRFSAERLKGVDSTLKIQPAELGDSAVYLCASSPEVEWTHSTDTQYFGPGTRLTVL.

The rearrangement links TRBV7-3 to TRBJ2-1, with 13 bases lining up with TRBD2. The CDR3 is made up of 17 amino acids. Losses at the gene ends were 5 bases for V and 5 bases for J; bases not matched to a gene: 9. The germline V gene has CDR1 SGHTA and CDR2 FQGTGA. CDR3 protein: CASSKRTSGSLDNEQFF. In DNA form, the CDR3 reads TGTGCCAGCAGCAAGCGGACTAGCGGGAGTTTGGACAATGAGCAGTTCTTC.

V gene TRBV28 combines with J gene TRBJ2-7; D is unresolved. CDR3 length: 12 amino acids. The V end lost 7 bases, the J end lost 2 bases, and 9 bases lay between the germline ends. CDR1 is MDHEN, CDR2 SYDVKM, per germline. The CDR3 DNA reads TGTGCCAGCACCATGCCCCCCTACGAGCAGTACTTC. Its protein product is CASTMPPYEQYF. The whole variable domain, filled in from reference TRBV28 and TRBJ2-7, reads DVKVTQSSRYLVKRTGEKVFLECVQDMDHENMFWYRQDPGLGLRLIYFSYDVKMKEKGDIPEGYSVSREKKERFSLILESASTNQTSMYLCASTMPPYEQYFGPGTRLTVT.

The genes are TRBV2 and TRBJ2-2; D gene uncertain. Germline V gene data show CDR1 as SNHLY and CDR2 as FYNNEI. Trimming left V 7 bases short and J 7 bases short, with 13 bases between. The CDR3 is 13 residues long. The CDR3 sequence: CASMVATGGELFF. In nucleotides, the CDR3 is TGTGCCAGCATGGTGGCCACGGGCGGGGAGCTGTTTTTT.

V is TRBV30 and J is TRBJ2-2; TRBD2 is a possible D gene (5 bases). Trimming removed 2 bases from V and 6 bases from J, with 13 bases in between. CDR1 is GTSNPN and CDR2 is SVGIG in the germline V gene (reference sequence). The CDR3 loop spans 14 amino acids. The CDR3 region has the DNA TGTGCCTGGAGTTCTGGCCTAGCCGCCGGGGAGCTGTTTTTT. It specifies CAWSSGLAAGELFF.

V and J are TRBV7-6 and TRBJ2-3; no definite D call. V gave up 1 base and J gave up 4 bases, with 9 bases separating them. CDR1 and CDR2 from the germline V gene are SGHVS and FNYEAQ. This CDR3 region has 14 residues. In nucleotides, the CDR3 is TGTGCCAGCAGCTTAGGGAGCAATGCAGATACGCAGTATTTT. This translates into CASSLGSNADTQYF.

The CDR3 reads CASSGGLAAAYTDTQYF. The DNA of the CDR3 is TGCGCCAGCAGCGGGGGACTAGCGGCCGCTTACACAGATACGCAGTATTTT. The chain recombines TRBV5-1 with TRBJ2-3; 11 nucleotides line up with TRBD2. This CDR3 is built from 17 residues. With V trimmed by 4 bases and J by 2 bases, 9 bases remained unmatched. Germline CDR1 is SGHRS and CDR2 is YFSETQ.

The chain joins TRBV5-1 to TRBJ2-5; possibly TRBD1 or TRBD2 for D (5 bases each). This CDR3 comprises 12 residues. The germline gives CDR1 SGHRS, CDR2 YFSETQ. The V end lost 4 bases, the J end lost 11 bases, and 15 bases lay between the germline ends. This CDR3 is CASSRGSSEQYF. The CDR3 DNA reads TGCGCCAGCAGCCGGGGCTCAAGTGAGCAGTACTTC.

The chain combines TRBV9 with TRBJ2-3, with 7 bases matching TRBD2. The CDR3 covers 17 residues. From germline, CDR1 is SGDLS and CDR2 YYNGEE. V was pared by 4 bases and J by 4 bases, with 15 bases of the junction left unmatched. The CDR3 is CASSPRKSGMAADTQYF. The DNA of the CDR3 is TGTGCCAGCAGCCCCCGGAAGAGCGGGATGGCGGCAGATACGCAGTATTTT.

J is TRBJ2-1 and V is TRBV29-1, with 11 bases lining up with TRBD2. Per germline, CDR1 SQVTM and CDR2 ANQGSEA. The CDR3 runs 17 residues. Losses at the gene ends were 1 base for V and 6 bases for J; bases not matched to a gene: 11. The CDR3 nucleotides are TGCAGCGTTGAAGGGGGGGGTTGGACTAGCGGGCCCAATGAGCAGTTCTTC. Its protein product is CSVEGGGWTSGPNEQFF.

The CDR3 sequence: CASSSGLAETQYF. The CDR3 nucleotides read TGTGCCAGCAGCTCTGGACTAGCGGAGACCCAGTACTTC. The V call is TRBV11-2, the J call TRBJ2-5, with TRBD2 identical over 9 bases. CDR3 size: 13 residues. Unmatched junction bases numbered 2, after V lost 4 bases and J lost 5 bases. The germline V gene encodes CDR1 SGHAT and CDR2 FQNNGV.

The chain joins TRBV13 to TRBJ1-1; D not resolved. This CDR3 spans 15 amino acids. Trimming shortened V by 4 bases and J by 0 bases, and 12 bases separated the two germline ends. Germline V gene sequence: CDR1 PRHDT, CDR2 FYEKMQ (reference sequence). The CDR3 bases are TGTGCCAGCAGCTCTACACATAGAATGAACACTGAAGCTTTCTTT. The encoded protein is CASSSTHRMNTEAFF.

This sequence joins TRBV10-3 and TRBJ2-2; 10 nucleotides agree with TRBD1. Germline trimming cut 3 bases from V and 7 bases from J; bases unmatched to any gene: 8. Germline CDR1 reads ENHRY; CDR2 reads SYGVKD. The CDR3 contains 16 residues. The CDR3 reads CAISELTGGADGELFF. The CDR3 nucleotides are TGTGCCATCAGTGAACTGACAGGGGGCGCCGACGGGGAGCTGTTTTTT.

The V gene is TRBV2, the J gene TRBJ2-1, with 12 bases aligning to TRBD2. In germline, CDR1 is SNHLY, CDR2 FYNNEI. After removal of 7 bases from V and 3 bases from J, the junction contained 10 bases not matched to a gene. There are 17 residues in the CDR3. The CDR3 nucleotides are TGTGCCAGCATGCGGACTAGCGGGAAAGGGGACTACAATGAGCAGTTCTTC. Residues: CASMRTSGKGDYNEQFF.

The rearrangement uses TRBV7-2 and TRBJ1-1; possibly TRBD1 for D (5 bases). The CDR3 spans 14 residues. The V gene lost 5 bases and the J gene lost 5 bases, with 15 bases spanning the gap. The germline V gene encodes CDR1 SGHTA and CDR2 FQGNSA. The CDR3 here is CASSRGGVETEAFF. DNA for the CDR3: TGTGCCAGCAGCCGTGGGGGGGTGGAAACTGAAGCTTTCTTT. Full variable domain (missing parts from reference TRBV7-2 and TRBJ1-1): GAGVSQSPSNKVTEKGKDVELRCDPISGHTALYWYRQSLGQGLEFLIYFQGNSAPDKSGLPSDRFSAERTGGSVSTLTIQRTQQEDSAVYLCASSRGGVETEAFFGQGTRLTVV.

The chain recombines TRBV5-1 with TRBJ1-3; 7 bases are a match to TRBD1. The CDR3 has 16 amino acids. The V segment lost 2 bases and the J segment 0 bases; nucleotides outside the gene matches: 5. The germline V gene encodes CDR1 SGHRS and CDR2 YFSETQ. In DNA, the CDR3 is TGCGCCAGCAGCTTCAGCGGGACAGTCTCTGGAAACACCATATATTTT. It is translated as CASSFSGTVSGNTIYF.

A single count supports this clone. The chain is built from TRBV4-2 and TRBJ2-3; 7 bases are shared with TRBD2. Germline CDR1 reads LGHNA; CDR2 reads YNFKEQ. The junction had 6 bases not matched to a gene; V was cut back by 1 base and J by 2 bases. This CDR3 region has 16 residues. DNA for the CDR3: TGTGCCAGCAGCCAAGGGACTAGTGGAGACACAGATACGCAGTATTTT. It yields the protein CASSQGTSGDTDTQYF.

This chain connects TRBV28 to TRBJ1-2; D is uncertain. In germline, CDR1 is MDHEN, CDR2 SYDVKM. V shed 4 bases and J shed 5 bases, with 14 bases lying between them. This CDR3 has 14 amino acids. The DNA of the CDR3 is TGTGCCAGCAGTTACCGCCGGGGAGGGTATGGCTACACCTTC. Amino acid sequence: CASSYRRGGYGYTF.

The genes are TRBV21-1 and TRBJ2-4; TRBD1 was called by the table and not checked on the DNA. TRBV21-1 is a pseudogene. The CDR3 runs 13 residues. The CDR3 is CASSFQGKDIQYF. For the CDR3, the DNA is TGTGCCAGCAGCTTCCAGGGGAAAGACATTCAGTACTTC.

The chain combines TRBV6-1 with TRBJ2-7, with 7 bases fitting TRBD1. V shed 5 bases, J shed 6 bases, and the junction held 13 bases outside the gene matches. CDR3 length equals 15 residues. Per the germline V gene, CDR1 is MNHNS and CDR2 is SASEGT. The CDR3, as DNA: TGTGCCAGCAGTCCCAGGACAGGAACCCTCGGCGAGCAGTACTTC. Translated, it gives CASSPRTGTLGEQYF.

The chain employs TRBV5-4 and TRBJ2-3; TRBD2 matches at 12 bases. Losses at the gene ends were 3 bases for V and 0 bases for J; bases not matched to a gene: 2. Germline loops: CDR1 SGHNT, CDR2 YYREEE (reference sequence). The CDR3 runs to 16 residues. CDR3 in DNA: TGTGCCAGCAGCTCTGGGACTAGCGGGAGCACAGATACGCAGTATTTT. Its translation: CASSSGTSGSTDTQYF. Full variable domain (remainder filled in from reference TRBV5-4 and TRBJ2-3): ETGVTQSPTHLIKTRGQQVTLRCSSQSGHNTVSWYQQALGQGPQFIFQYYREEENGRGNFPPRFSGLQFPNYSSELNVNALELDDSALYLCASSSGTSGSTDTQYFGPGTRLTVL.

V and J are TRBV7-3 and TRBJ2-7; possibly TRBD2 for D (7 bases). Germline V lookup: CDR1 SGHTA, CDR2 FQGTGA. The V and J ends lost 8 bases and 0 bases respectively, with 17 bases between them. The CDR3 is 15 residues long. CDR3 bases: TGTGCCAGCCCGGGGGGCGGAGCCCCCTCCTACGAGCAGTACTTC. Its translation: CASPGGGAPSYEQYF. Drawing the rest from reference TRBV7-3 and TRBJ2-7, the complete variable domain is GAGVSQTPSNKVTEKGKYVELRCDPISGHTALYWYRQSLGQGPEFLIYFQGTGAADDSGLPNDRFFAVRPEGSVSTLKIQRTERGDSAVYLCASPGGGAPSYEQYFGPGTRLTVT.